These T cell receptor beta chains were read from a single sample in a study of T cell responses to AZD1222 COVID-19 vaccine. The protocol was immunoSEQ multiplex PCR, while the TCRdb copy is restricted to in-frame clones and leaves out a portion. The profile shows some 150,000 clones, around nine tenths of them singletons. The material was peripheral blood, obtained on day 0 of AZD1222 vaccination. The receptors were gathered from an adult in good health. CDR3s include the opening cysteine and the closing phenylalanine or tryptophan. D genes are given only for firm matches. Size is stated for part of the rows, as once, few or many counts, or as a class when the clone is expanded.

TRBV2	TRBJ1-1	-	-	CASVGNTEAFF	TGTGCCAGCGTAGGGAACACTGAAGCTTTCTTT
TRBV27	TRBJ1-5	-	-	CASSLDRGNQPQHF	TGTGCCAGCAGCCTGGACCGGGGCAATCAGCCCCAGCATTTT
TRBV5-5	TRBJ2-7	-	-	CASSWGTGSAYEQYF	TGTGCCAGCAGCTGGGGCACGGGCTCGGCCTACGAGCAGTACTTC
TRBV7-2	TRBJ2-1	once	-	CASSLGILGEQFF	TGTGCCAGCAGCTTAGGGATCTTGGGTGAGCAGTTCTTC
TRBV12-5	TRBJ2-7	-	-	CASGTGSIYEQYF	TGTGCTAGTGGGACGGGGTCCATCTACGAGCAGTACTTC
TRBV5-6	TRBJ2-1	once	-	CASSFVPSDYNEQFF	TGTGCCAGCAGCTTCGTCCCTAGCGACTACAATGAGCAGTTCTTC
TRBV4-1	TRBJ2-7	-	-	CASSQGGIEQYF	TGCGCCAGCAGCCAAGGGGGCATTGAGCAGTACTTC
TRBV19	TRBJ1-5	-	-	CASSIGGGYSNQPQHF	TGTGCCAGTAGTATAGGTGGCGGATATAGCAATCAGCCCCAGCATTTT
TRBV7-2	TRBJ1-2	-	TRBD1	CASSSFLGQAVGGYTF	TGTGCCAGCAGCTCGTTCCTGGGACAGGCCGTGGGCGGCTACACCTTC
TRBV18	TRBJ1-2	few	TRBD1	CASSPWTGGDYNYGYTF	TGTGCCAGCTCACCCTGGACAGGGGGCGATTATAACTATGGCTACACCTTC
TRBV5-4	TRBJ1-1	-	-	CASSLESKNTEAFF	TGTGCCAGCAGCTTGGAAAGTAAGAACACTGAAGCTTTCTTT
TRBV18	TRBJ1-1	-	-	CASSPGIAEAFF	TGTGCCAGCTCACCAGGTATCGCTGAAGCTTTCTTT
TRBV15	TRBJ1-5	-	-	CATSREGSSRDQPQHF	TGTGCCACCAGCAGAGAGGGCAGTTCGAGAGATCAGCCCCAGCATTTT
TRBV5-1	TRBJ1-1	-	-	CASSLGHLNTEAFF	TGCGCCAGCAGCTTGGGCCACCTGAACACTGAAGCTTTCTTT
TRBV5-1	TRBJ2-3	-	TRBD1	CASSAYRGLMNTQYF	TGCGCCAGCAGCGCCTACAGGGGCCTAATGAATACGCAGTATTTT
TRBV5-1	TRBJ2-1	-	TRBD1	CASSLALVGTGYNEQFF	TGCGCCAGCAGCTTGGCATTAGTGGGGACAGGGTACAATGAGCAGTTCTTC
TRBV12-5	TRBJ2-2	-	-	CASGLDGELFF	TGTGCTAGTGGGCTGGACGGGGAGCTGTTTTTT
TRBV6-5	TRBJ2-7	-	-	CAISGGYEQYF	TGTGCCATATCCGGGGGCTACGAGCAGTACTTC
TRBV27	TRBJ1-5	-	-	CASSLRYSNQPQHF	TGTGCCAGCAGTCTTCGTTATAGCAATCAGCCCCAGCATTTT
TRBV15	TRBJ1-1	-	-	CATSRETPGLTEAFF	TGTGCCACCAGCAGAGAAACCCCAGGGCTCACTGAAGCTTTCTTT
TRBV7-9	TRBJ2-5	-	TRBD2	CASSLFGGGQETQYF	TGTGCCAGCAGCTTATTCGGGGGAGGGCAAGAGACCCAGTACTTC
TRBV6-5	TRBJ1-5	-	-	CASIPGYSNQPQHF	TGTGCCAGCATTCCCGGTTATAGCAATCAGCCCCAGCATTTT
TRBV11-1	TRBJ2-7	-	-	CASSPDPGSSYEQYF	TGTGCCAGCAGCCCGGACCCAGGGAGCTCCTACGAGCAGTACTTC
TRBV12-3/TRBV12-4	TRBJ2-2	-	-	CASRSTDGELFF	TGTGCCAGCAGGTCTACTGACGGGGAGCTGTTTTTT
TRBV5-1	TRBJ2-1	-	-	CASSLDNEQFF	TGCGCCAGCAGCCTGGACAATGAGCAGTTCTTC
TRBV4-1	TRBJ1-1	few	-	CASSQDLAILGNTEAFF	TGCGCCAGCAGCCAAGATCTCGCTATCCTAGGGAACACTGAAGCTTTCTTT
TRBV11-2	TRBJ1-3	-	-	CASSRGISGNTIYF	TGTGCCTCCTCCCGGGGCATCTCTGGAAACACCATATATTTT
TRBV19	TRBJ1-1	-	-	CASSRTRTEAFF	TGTGCCAGTAGCAGGACACGAACTGAAGCTTTCTTT